This TCR beta chain was profiled in a study of blood T cell repertoires in COVID-19. This CDR3 spans 14 amino acids. The germline V gene encodes CDR1 SQVTM and CDR2 ANQGSEA. Trimming cost V 3 bases and J 1 base; bases outside gene matches: 4. Produced via immunoSEQ multiplex PCR; TCRdb's table is partial and in-frame only. The sample lists about 400,000 clones, approximately 88% seen once, with 2% to 2.5% in the top ten. Sequenced material: PBMCs or T cells enriched from blood (not recorded which). The receptor was derived from a middle-aged woman with acute COVID-19. V usage is TRBV29-1 and J usage is TRBJ2-7; TRBD1 matches 9 bases. CDR3 protein: CSVDPGQGSYEQYF. The DNA of the CDR3 is TGCAGCGTTGACCCGGGACAGGGTTCCTACGAGCAGTACTTC.